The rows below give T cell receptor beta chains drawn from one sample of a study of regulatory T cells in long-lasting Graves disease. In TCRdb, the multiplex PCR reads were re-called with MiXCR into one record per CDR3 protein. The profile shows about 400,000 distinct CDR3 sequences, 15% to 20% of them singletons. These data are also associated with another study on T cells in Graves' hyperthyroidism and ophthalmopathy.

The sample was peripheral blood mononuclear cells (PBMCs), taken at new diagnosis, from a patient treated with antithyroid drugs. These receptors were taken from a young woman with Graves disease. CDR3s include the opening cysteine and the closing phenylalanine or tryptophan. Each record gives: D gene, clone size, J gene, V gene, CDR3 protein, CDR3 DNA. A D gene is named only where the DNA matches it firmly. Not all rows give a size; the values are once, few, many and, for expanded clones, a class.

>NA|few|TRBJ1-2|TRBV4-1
CASSQPWGDIYGYTF
TGCGCCAGCAGCCAACCCTGGGGGGACATTTATGGCTACACCTTC
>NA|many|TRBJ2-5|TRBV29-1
CSVERTAQETQYF
TGCAGCGTTGAACGGACAGCTCAAGAGACCCAGTACTTC
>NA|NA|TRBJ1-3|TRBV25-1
CATRAAPVTGNTIYF
TGTGCCACCCGAGCCGCCCCGGTAACTGGAAACACCATATATTTT
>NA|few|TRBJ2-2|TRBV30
CAWMPYANTGELFF
TGTGCCTGGATGCCGTACGCGAACACCGGGGAGCTGTTTTTT
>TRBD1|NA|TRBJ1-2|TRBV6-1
CASSPLTGENGYTF
TGTGCCAGCAGTCCCTTGACAGGGGAGAATGGCTACACCTTC
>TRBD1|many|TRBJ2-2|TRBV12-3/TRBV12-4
CASSLGQGVPGELFF
TGTGCCAGCAGTTTAGGACAGGGGGTGCCCGGGGAGCTGTTTTTT
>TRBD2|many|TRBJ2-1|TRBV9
CASSVGTRDYNEQFF
TGTGCCAGCAGCGTAGGGACTAGAGACTACAATGAGCAGTTCTTC
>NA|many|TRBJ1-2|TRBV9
CASSVDALNYGYTF
TGTGCCAGCAGCGTAGACGCTCTAAACTATGGCTACACCTTC
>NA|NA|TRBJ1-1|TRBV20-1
CSALINTEAFF
TGCAGTGCCCTAATAAACACTGAAGCTTTCTTT
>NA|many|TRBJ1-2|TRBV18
CASSRGEMNYGYTF
TGTGCCAGCTCACGGGGGGAGATGAACTATGGCTACACCTTC
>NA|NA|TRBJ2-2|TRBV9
CASSESAGELFF
TGTGCCAGCAGCGAGTCGGCCGGGGAGCTGTTTTTT
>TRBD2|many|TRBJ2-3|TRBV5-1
CASKTSGSTDTQYF
TGCGCCAGCAAGACTAGCGGGAGCACAGATACGCAGTATTTT
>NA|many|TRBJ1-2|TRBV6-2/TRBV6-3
CASNVQDGGYTF
TGTGCCAGCAACGTTCAGGACGGTGGCTACACCTTC
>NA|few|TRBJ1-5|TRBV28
CASRSVPGNQPQHF
TGTGCCAGCAGGTCTGTCCCAGGGAATCAGCCCCAGCATTTT
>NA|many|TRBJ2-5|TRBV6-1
CASKEPGTQYF
TGTGCCAGCAAGGAACCCGGGACCCAGTACTTC
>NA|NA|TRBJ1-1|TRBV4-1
CASSSLGGGETEAFF
TGCGCCAGCAGCTCCCTCGGTGGGGGAGAGACTGAAGCTTTCTTT
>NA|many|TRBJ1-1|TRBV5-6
CASSSLLTGTEAFF
TGTGCCAGCAGCTCATTACTCACGGGCACTGAAGCTTTCTTT
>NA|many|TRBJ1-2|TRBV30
CASTSGGGYTF
TGTGCCTCCACCTCAGGCGGTGGCTACACCTTC
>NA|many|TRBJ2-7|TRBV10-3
CAISELGPPNEQYF
TGTGCCATCAGTGAGTTGGGACCGCCTAACGAGCAGTACTTC
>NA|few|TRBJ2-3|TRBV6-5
CASSSGTLSTDTQYF
TGTGCCAGCAGTTCCGGGACCCTAAGCACAGATACGCAGTATTTT
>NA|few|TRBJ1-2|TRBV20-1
CSARPPGPNLNYGYTF
TGCAGTGCTAGACCTCCCGGGCCCAACTTAAACTATGGCTACACCTTC
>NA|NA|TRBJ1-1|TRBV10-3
CAISGLGQNTEAFF
TGTGCCATCAGTGGGTTAGGACAGAACACTGAAGCTTTCTTT
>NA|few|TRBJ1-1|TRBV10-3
CAISAGRDTEAFF
TGTGCCATCAGTGCAGGGAGGGACACTGAAGCTTTCTTT
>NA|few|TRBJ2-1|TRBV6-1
CASSEARDSSYNEQFF
TGTGCCAGCAGTGAAGCGCGGGATTCCTCCTACAATGAGCAGTTCTTC
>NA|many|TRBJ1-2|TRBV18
CASSGGRVGIGYGYTF
TGTGCCAGCTCAGGAGGAAGGGTTGGTATTGGCTATGGCTACACCTTC
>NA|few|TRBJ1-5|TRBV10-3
CAISESGNQPQHF
TGTGCCATCAGTGAGTCCGGGAATCAGCCCCAGCATTTT
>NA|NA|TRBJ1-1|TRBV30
CAWRSGDTEAFF
TGTGCCTGGAGAAGTGGGGACACTGAAGCTTTCTTT
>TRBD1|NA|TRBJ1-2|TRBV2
CASRGTGDRGGYTF
TGTGCCAGCAGGGGTACCGGGGACAGGGGTGGCTACACCTTC
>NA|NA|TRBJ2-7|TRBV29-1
CSAQTSDSSYEQYF
TGCAGCGCCCAGACGTCGGATAGCTCCTACGAGCAGTACTTC
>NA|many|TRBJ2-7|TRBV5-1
CASQGGYEQYF
TGCGCCAGCCAAGGAGGGTACGAGCAGTACTTC
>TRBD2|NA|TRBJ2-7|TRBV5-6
CASSLNLGLVYEQYF
TGTGCCAGCAGCTTGAACTTGGGACTAGTTTACGAGCAGTACTTC
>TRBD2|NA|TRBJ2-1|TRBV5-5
CASSFGLGTSGFYNEQFF
TGTGCCAGCAGCTTCGGACTCGGGACTAGCGGATTCTACAATGAGCAGTTCTTC
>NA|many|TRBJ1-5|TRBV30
CAYGTRGNQPQHF
TGTGCCTACGGGACAAGGGGCAATCAGCCCCAGCATTTT
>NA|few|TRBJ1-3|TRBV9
CASSPGTDPGNTIYF
TGTGCCAGCAGCCCAGGGACGGACCCCGGAAACACCATATATTTT
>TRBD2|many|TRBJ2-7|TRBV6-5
CASSYSGGGDYYEQYF
TGTGCCAGCAGTTACTCGGGGGGGGGGGACTACTACGAGCAGTACTTC
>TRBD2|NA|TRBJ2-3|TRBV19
CASSMASGGIWDTQYF
TGTGCCAGTAGTATGGCTAGCGGGGGGATTTGGGATACGCAGTATTTT
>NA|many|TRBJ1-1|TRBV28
CASSLRGLGAFF
TGTGCCAGCTCTCTCCGGGGCCTCGGAGCTTTCTTT
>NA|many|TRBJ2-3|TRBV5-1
CASKDQGTDTQYF
TGCGCCAGCAAGGATCAGGGCACAGATACGCAGTATTTT
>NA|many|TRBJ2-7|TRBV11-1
CASSLAGATYEQYF
TGTGCCAGCAGCTTAGCCGGGGCCACCTACGAGCAGTACTTC